A selection of T cell receptor beta chains follows, all from one sample in a study of OX40 agonist ivuxolimab in advanced cancers. The protocol was immunoSEQ multiplex PCR, while the TCRdb copy is restricted to in-frame clones and leaves out a portion. The repertoire includes 72,000 or so clones, roughly four fifths of them detected once, and approximately 4.8% sits in the top ten. This specimen was CD4+ or CD8+ T cells sorted from blood, taken in a trial of the OX40 agonist ivuxolimab. The receptors were sampled from an adult with an advanced solid tumor such as melanoma, head and neck, liver or kidney cancer. The CDR3 runs from the conserved cysteine through the conserved F or W. A D gene is named only where the DNA matches it firmly. A row's size may be missing; if present it is once, few, many or a size class.

j_call,d_call,clone_size,v_call,cdr3_nt,cdr3_aa
TRBJ2-7,.,.,TRBV5-1,TGCGCCAGCCGGAAGTACCGCCGGACAGAAGACTCCTACGAGCAGTACTTC,CASRKYRRTEDSYEQYF
TRBJ1-1,TRBD1,.,TRBV18,TGTGCCAGCTCAATGGACAGGGGCATGAACACTGAAGCTTTCTTT,CASSMDRGMNTEAFF
TRBJ1-1,TRBD1,.,TRBV4-1,TGCGCCAGCAGCCAAGATGACAGGGGGGGCACTGAAGCTTTCTTT,CASSQDDRGGTEAFF
TRBJ1-5,.,.,TRBV6-5,TGTGCCAGCAGTCCACAGGGTCGGGGTCAGCCCCAGCATTTT,CASSPQGRGQPQHF
TRBJ1-5,.,.,TRBV21-1,TGTGCCAGCAGGGGACAGTCAAGAGGTAGCAATCAGCCCCAGCATTTT,CASRGQSRGSNQPQHF
TRBJ2-1,.,few,TRBV7-2,TGTGCCAGCAGCTTATTTGGTAATGAGCAGTTCTTC,CASSLFGNEQFF
TRBJ2-7,TRBD1,once,TRBV28,TGTGCCAGCACCTTAGTGGGACAGGCCGCCTACGAGCAGTACTTC,CASTLVGQAAYEQYF
TRBJ1-1,.,.,TRBV7-8,TGTGCCAGCAGCCTGAAACAGGGATATACTGAAGCTTTCTTT,CASSLKQGYTEAFF
TRBJ2-2,.,.,TRBV28,TGTGCCAGCAGGGGTAGCTTGAACACCGGGGAGCTGTTTTTT,CASRGSLNTGELFF
TRBJ2-2,.,.,TRBV7-8,TGTGCCAGCAGCTACGTGGGGGGAGCCGGGGAGCTGTTTTTT,CASSYVGGAGELFF
TRBJ1-4,TRBD1,.,TRBV5-4,TGTGCCAGCAGCCGAAGCAGGACAGGGAGTGAAAAACTGTTTTTT,CASSRSRTGSEKLFF
TRBJ1-6,.,.,TRBV6-1,TGTGCCAGCACGATCGGGAGCGCGGATTCACCCCTCCACTTT,CASTIGSADSPLHF
TRBJ2-2,TRBD1,.,TRBV11-2,TGTGCCAGCAGCTTAGGGACAGGGGGCGCGAACACCGGGGAGCTGTTTTTT,CASSLGTGGANTGELFF
TRBJ2-1,.,.,TRBV25-1,TGTGCCAGCAGTGAAGGGATTCGTAACAATGAGCAGTTCTTC,CASSEGIRNNEQFF
TRBJ2-1,TRBD1,.,TRBV4-2,TGTGCCAGCAGCCAAGGTAATCGGGACAGAGCCTACAATGAGCAGTTCTTC,CASSQGNRDRAYNEQFF
TRBJ2-7,TRBD2,.,TRBV5-6,TGTGCCAGCACCTACGGGACTAGCGCTACCTACGAGCAGTACTTC,CASTYGTSATYEQYF
TRBJ1-3,.,.,TRBV9,TGTGCCAGCAGCGTAGACAGGACTCACTCTGGAAACACCATATATTTT,CASSVDRTHSGNTIYF
TRBJ2-3,.,.,TRBV19,TGTGCCAGTAGTCCCCTCGGGGGTAGGGGCACAGATACGCAGTATTTT,CASSPLGGRGTDTQYF
TRBJ1-5,TRBD1,.,TRBV2,TGTGCCAGCGGCCTACAGGGGGCTTATCAGCCCCAGCATTTT,CASGLQGAYQPQHF
TRBJ1-5,TRBD1,.,TRBV27,TGTGCCAGCAGACGACAGGGCACTGAGAGGCCCCAGCATTTT,CASRRQGTERPQHF
TRBJ1-4,TRBD1,.,TRBV4-1,TGCGCCAGCAGCCAAATTCGCTCACAGGGGGCGACTAATGAAAAACTGTTTTTT,CASSQIRSQGATNEKLFF
TRBJ2-2,.,.,TRBV6-1,TGTGCCAGCAGTGAAGTCATGGGGGAGCTGAACACCGGGGAGCTGTTTTTT,CASSEVMGELNTGELFF
TRBJ2-5,.,.,TRBV6-4,TGTGCCAGCAGTCCAACTCCTGAAGAGACCCAGTACTTC,CASSPTPEETQYF
TRBJ2-3,.,few,TRBV6-1,TGTGCCAGCAGTCCACGGATCGACACAGATACGCAGTATTTT,CASSPRIDTDTQYF
TRBJ1-2,.,.,TRBV2,TGTGCCAGCAGTGAAGTGGCTCAGGCTCATGGCTACACCTTC,CASSEVAQAHGYTF
TRBJ2-3,TRBD2,.,TRBV6-6,TGTGCCAGCACGCTAGCGGGGGGCGGAAATACGCAGTATTTT,CASTLAGGGNTQYF
TRBJ2-4,.,.,TRBV21-1,TGTGCCAGCAGCAAAGACAGGAAGAACATTCAGTACTTC,CASSKDRKNIQYF
TRBJ1-3,TRBD1,.,TRBV2,TGTGCCAGCAGGGGGGTGACAGGGTATTCTGGCAGCTCTGGAAACACCATATATTTT,CASRGVTGYSGSSGNTIYF
TRBJ1-1,.,.,TRBV27,TGTGCCAGCAGTCCCCCCCGGGGAACTGAAGCTTTCTTT,CASSPPRGTEAFF
TRBJ2-1,.,.,TRBV7-8,TGTGCCAGCAGCTTAGCTCCCGAGGCAGCCTTCAGGAATGAGCAGTTCTTC,CASSLAPEAAFRNEQFF
TRBJ2-5,.,.,TRBV21-1,TGTGCCAGCAGCCTGTTAGGCCCGGGAGAGACCCAGTACTTC,CASSLLGPGETQYF
TRBJ1-2,.,.,TRBV4-3,TGCGCCAGCAGCCACCTCGGGGCGGGATTCTATGGCTACACCTTC,CASSHLGAGFYGYTF
TRBJ1-4,.,.,TRBV5-1,TGCGCCAGCAGCTTGGCCATGAGGGAAAAACTGTTTTTT,CASSLAMREKLFF